This TCR beta chain stems from a study of CD8+CD57+ T cells in acquired aplastic anemia. Germline CDR1 and CDR2: DFQATT and SNEGSKA (reference sequence). This CDR3 comprises 16 residues. With 2 bases clipped from V and 4 bases from J, the junction kept 13 bases outside the gene matches. Turning to this clonotype: A read error may be the cause here, since a much bigger clone is one base away.

Genomic DNA constituted the template upon which TCR beta VDJ and CDR3 profiling was performed. From the reads, TCRdb called clonotypes with MiXCR, one entry per CDR3 protein. The data show some 220,000 distinct CDR3 sequences, with approximately 35% seen just once and roughly 1.1% held by the top ten. The V and J genes are TRBV20-1 and TRBJ1-1; 7 bases match TRBD1. The sequence was collected from a human donor in good health, serving as a control. The source material was sorted CD4+, CD8+, or CD8+CD57+ T cells (not recorded which) from PBMCs. CDR3 region: CSARTGTAALSTEAFF. DNA of the CDR3: TGCAGTGCTAGAACGGGGACAGCAGCCTTGAGCACTGAAGCTTTCTTT.